The 24 T cell receptor beta chains listed next were all sequenced from one sample in a study of shared clonotypes between healthy human individuals (dated by TCRdb to the early 2020s). Libraries were built with the immunoSEQ multiplex PCR assay. The clones in this table, taken by TCRdb from immuneACCESS, are in-frame only. Not every clone is retained; where verified, under half of the shortfall comes from an unresolved V gene, and the cause of the rest is unknown. Here the sample has 450,000 to 500,000 clones; almost 80% occur a single time. The ten largest make up 9.5% to 15% of the sample. The sequenced material came from PBMCs. These receptors were collected from a woman in her thirties or forties in good health. Some clones in this sample may be carry-over from other donors' samples.

The chain employs TRBV27 and TRBJ1-1; 8 nucleotides line up with TRBD1. Germline V gene sequence: CDR1 MNHEY, CDR2 SMNVEV (reference sequence). The junction had 0 bases not matched to a gene; V was cut back by 2 bases and J by 1 base. The CDR3 has 14 residues. CDR3 DNA sequence: TGTGCCAGCAGTTTACAGGGGGCGAACACTGAAGCTTTCTTT. The encoded protein is CASSLQGANTEAFF.

This clone was detected only a few times. The chain links TRBV2 to TRBJ2-2; D is perhaps TRBD2 (6 bases). The CDR3 covers 16 residues. CDR1 is SNHLY, CDR2 FYNNEI, per germline. Trimming cost V 0 bases and J 5 bases, with 13 bases left between them. DNA of the CDR3: TGTGCCAGCAGTGAAGCGGGGGGAACTAGTACCGGGGAGCTGTTTTTT. This encodes CASSEAGGTSTGELFF.

Turning to this clone: The same CDR3 also results from other DNA sequences found in this sample. CDR3 bases: TGTGCCAGCACCCAGACGCTCAATCAGCCCCAGCATTTT. The encoded protein is CASTQTLNQPQHF. This chain joins TRBV2 and TRBJ1-5, with no clear D. The V gene lost 7 bases and the J gene lost 3 bases, with 10 bases spanning the gap. Germline CDR1 SNHLY, CDR2 FYNNEI. The CDR3 consists of 13 residues.

The chain uses TRBV11-2 and TRBJ2-7; 9 bases line up with TRBD2. The V gene's germline CDR1 is SGHAT and CDR2 FQNNGV. The junction had 11 bases not matched to a gene; V was cut back by 4 bases and J by 7 bases. The CDR3 extends over 15 amino acids. The DNA of the CDR3 is TGTGCCAGCAGCTCGGGACTAGCCACGAGAGGGGAGCAGTACTTC. Its translation: CASSSGLATRGEQYF.

The chain couples TRBV11-2 to TRBJ1-2; 9 bases match TRBD1. V gave up 5 bases and J gave up 4 bases; unmatched junction bases: 11. The CDR3 loop spans 16 amino acids. Per germline, CDR1 SGHAT and CDR2 FQNNGV. DNA of the CDR3: TGTGCCAGCAGCCCTATACAGGGGGCGCGAGTCTATGGCTACACCTTC. Its protein product is CASSPIQGARVYGYTF.

This chain links TRBV19 with TRBJ2-3, with TRBD2 matching 10 bases. After removal of 4 bases from V and 6 bases from J, the junction contained 4 bases not matched to a gene. Germline V lookup: CDR1 LNHDA, CDR2 SQIVND (reference sequence). CDR3 length equals 14 residues. DNA of the CDR3: TGTGCCAGTAGTACTAGCGGGAGTTTGGATACGCAGTATTTT. Its translation: CASSTSGSLDTQYF. Based on the CDR3 plus reference TRBV19 and TRBJ2-3, the full variable domain is DGGITQSPKYLFRKEGQNVTLSCEQNLNHDAMYWYRQDPGQGLRLIYYSQIVNDFQKGDIAEGYSVSREKKESFPLTVTSAQKNPTAFYLCASSTSGSLDTQYFGPGTRLTVL.

This chain joins TRBV4-1 and TRBJ1-2; D is undetermined. Trimming cost V 0 bases and J 0 bases, with 8 bases left between them. In germline, CDR1 is MGHRA, CDR2 YSYEKL. The CDR3 sequence is 15 residues long. The DNA of the CDR3 is TGCGCCAGCAGCCAAGAGGAACTTACTAACTATGGCTACACCTTC. It codes for CASSQEELTNYGYTF.

This chain links TRBV18 with TRBJ1-1; D remains ambiguous. The germline CDR1 and CDR2 sequences are KGHSH and LQKENI. V was trimmed by 3 bases and J by 8 bases, leaving 13 bases between them. CDR3 length: 13 amino acids. CDR3 sequence: CASSPSQPEEAFF. The DNA for the CDR3 is TGTGCCAGCTCACCCAGCCAGCCAGAAGAAGCTTTCTTT.

The V call is TRBV7-2, the J call TRBJ2-5; possibly TRBD1 for D (6 bases). The CDR3 runs to 16 residues. Per germline, CDR1 SGHTA and CDR2 FQGNSA. Trimming removed 5 bases at V and 5 bases at J, with 21 bases between. The CDR3 reads CASSATGTRGIETQYF. The DNA of the CDR3 is TGTGCCAGCAGCGCTACCGGGACACGTGGTATCGAGACCCAGTACTTC.

J is TRBJ2-7 and V is TRBV13, with TRBD2 matching 9 bases. V lost 5 bases and J lost 2; bases outside the gene matches: 10. CDR3 length: 16 residues. From germline, CDR1 is PRHDT and CDR2 FYEKMQ (reference sequence). The CDR3 coding sequence is TGTGCCAGCAGCGACGCCTCGACTAGCGGAACCTACGAGCAGTACTTC. Its translation: CASSDASTSGTYEQYF.

The chain links TRBV7-3 to TRBJ1-1, with D perhaps matching TRBD1 (5 bases). Deletions cut 5 bases from V and 1 base from J, with 11 bases between. CDR1 and CDR2 (germline): SGHTA, FQGTGA. This CDR3 is built from 14 residues. CDR3 DNA sequence: TGTGCCAGCAGCCCAGGAGGGGAGAACACTGAAGCTTTCTTT. This gives the protein CASSPGGENTEAFF.

Points on this clone: A single base is all that separates this from a far larger clone, so a read error is likely. Additional DNA sequences in this sample encode the identical CDR3. V is TRBV6-4 and J is TRBJ2-2; TRBD1 matches 7 bases. The CDR3 is made up of 14 amino acids. Germline assignment: CDR1 MRHNA and CDR2 SNTAGT. The CDR3 DNA reads TGTGCCAGCAGTGCCGGGACAGACACCGGGGAGCTGTTTTTC. It is translated as CASSAGTDTGELFF.

The chain uses TRBV19 and TRBJ2-2; D is possibly TRBD2 (6 bases). This CDR3 contains 13 residues. Germline values: CDR1 LNHDA, CDR2 SQIVND (reference sequence). V was clipped by 3 bases and J by 5 bases, with 7 bases between them. The CDR3 nucleotides are TGTGCCAGTAGTATCCTAGCGACCGGGGAGCTGTTTTTT. This codes for CASSILATGELFF.

This clone showed up many times. The DNA of the CDR3 is TGTGCCAGCCTACCGAGGACAGGAGCCTACGAGCAGTACTTC. Its protein is CASLPRTGAYEQYF. This chain joins TRBV6-5 and TRBJ2-7; 7 bases match TRBD1. The length of the CDR3 is 14 residues. V was clipped by 8 bases and J by 2 bases; unmatched bases: 9. Germline values: CDR1 MNHEY, CDR2 SVGAGI.

The table lists this clone with a few counts. CDR3 protein: CAWISGERPSVTQYF. The DNA for the CDR3 is TGTGCCTGGATATCCGGGGAAAGGCCCAGCGTTACGCAGTATTTT. V is TRBV30 and J is TRBJ2-3, with D tentatively TRBD2 (5 bases). The V end was cut by 4 bases, the J end by 8 bases, with 22 bases between. The CDR3 has 15 residues. Germline CDR1 is GTSNPN and CDR2 is SVGIG (reference sequence).

The rearrangement uses TRBV7-3 and TRBJ2-2, with 10 nucleotides matching TRBD1. J was trimmed by 6 bases and V by 4 bases; bases with no gene match: 5. Germline V CDR1 and CDR2: SGHTA, FQGTGA. This CDR3 contains 15 residues. This CDR3 reads CASSSGTGVSGELFF. CDR3 DNA sequence: TGTGCCAGCAGCTCCGGGACAGGGGTTTCCGGGGAGCTGTTTTTT.

V and J are TRBV19 and TRBJ1-4; D is uncertain. Trimming stripped 0 bases from V and 8 bases from J, with 7 bases between. CDR1 and CDR2 from the germline V gene are LNHDA and SQIVND (reference sequence). The CDR3 totals 13 residues. The CDR3 spells CASSIDLGEKLFF. The DNA for the CDR3 is TGTGCCAGTAGTATAGATCTGGGGGAAAAACTGTTTTTT.

This sequence joins TRBV11-2 and TRBJ2-1; 15 bases match TRBD2. The CDR3 contains 16 residues. V dropped 3 bases and J dropped 9; count of bases not matched to a gene: 6. Germline loops: CDR1 SGHAT, CDR2 FQNNGV. This chain's CDR3 is CASSFTGLAGGGEQFF. DNA of the CDR3: TGTGCCAGCAGCTTTACGGGACTAGCGGGAGGCGGTGAGCAGTTCTTC.

The chain combines TRBV6-5 with TRBJ2-1, with 8 bases matching TRBD1. The junction had 7 bases not matched to a gene; V was cut back by 5 bases and J by 10 bases. CDR1 and CDR2 (germline): MNHEY, SVGAGI. The CDR3 contains 13 residues. This chain's CDR3 is CASSLRTGREQFF. The CDR3, as DNA: TGTGCCAGCAGTCTAAGGACAGGGCGGGAGCAGTTCTTC.

This sequence joins TRBV5-4 and TRBJ2-7, with TRBD2 identical over 13 bases. J was trimmed by 7 bases and V by 4 bases; bases with no gene match: 8. CDR1 is SGHNT and CDR2 is YYREEE in the germline V gene (reference sequence). The CDR3 sequence is 15 residues long. The CDR3 DNA sequence: TGTGCCAGCAGCCCCGGGACTAGCGGGATTAAGGAGCAGTACTTC. Protein product: CASSPGTSGIKEQYF.

This clone was counted ten times or more. One end of the junction fails to match germline, which may point to a read error. This sequence joins TRBV6-4 and TRBJ2-7; D unresolved. The CDR3 spans 15 residues. The germline V gene has CDR1 MRHNA and CDR2 SNTAGT. CDR3 in amino acids: CASSVADLVSHEQYF. Here the CDR3 DNA reads TGTGCCAGCAGTGTCGCAGATTTAGTCTCCCACGAGCAGTACTTC.

The rearrangement links TRBV2 to TRBJ2-3; 10 positions match TRBD2. Germline lookup yields CDR1 SNHLY and CDR2 FYNNEI. The CDR3 contains 16 residues. V shed 4 bases and J 5 bases; nucleotides not matched to a gene: 9. The CDR3 coding sequence is TGTGCCAGCAGTGGGAGGCTAGCGGGAGTGGGAGATACGCAGTATTTT. Translation gives CASSGRLAGVGDTQYF.

The rearrangement links TRBV18 to TRBJ2-7; 7 bases fit TRBD1. V shed 5 bases and J 1 base; nucleotides not matched to a gene: 2. This CDR3 contains 13 residues. In germline, CDR1 is KGHSH, CDR2 LQKENI. In DNA form, the CDR3 reads TGTGCCAGCTCATCGGGACAGTCCTACGAGCAGTACTTC. Residues: CASSSGQSYEQYF.

This clone was seen once. At one end, the junction sequence differs from germline, possibly due to a read error. The chain links TRBV7-7 to TRBJ1-1; no reliable D call. The CDR3 covers 13 residues. Germline V lookup: CDR1 SSHAT, CDR2 FNYEAQ (reference sequence). CDR3 amino acids: CASSREPNTEAFF. The DNA of the CDR3 is TGTGCTAGCAGCCGCGAACCGAACACTGAAGCTTTCTTT.